These 24 T cell receptor beta chains were all obtained from the same sample, sequenced in a study of monozygotic twins with cystic fibrosis. TCRdb's table, derived via immunoSEQ multiplex PCR, lists solely in-frame clones and lacks some. The table records 30,000 to 40,000 clones, 66% of them present only once. Sequencing was performed on blood. Receptors were obtained from a girl aged 5-17 years with cystic fibrosis.

The chain combines TRBV28 with TRBJ2-7, with 8 nucleotides matching TRBD1. From germline, CDR1 is MDHEN and CDR2 SYDVKM. Germline trimming cut 6 bases from V and 4 bases from J; bases unmatched to any gene: 8. The CDR3 covers 14 residues. The CDR3 DNA sequence: TGTGCCAGCAGCAACAGGGGGAATCGATACGAGCAGTACTTC. It translates to CASSNRGNRYEQYF.

About this clone: The junction departs from germline at one end; a sequencing error may be responsible. J is TRBJ1-2 and V is TRBV7-2; D gene ambiguous. Germline V gives CDR1 SGHTA, CDR2 FQGNSA. The CDR3 runs 13 residues. CDR3 loop: CASSLGPNYGYTF. The CDR3, as DNA: TGTGCCAGCAGTTTAGGCCCTAACTATGGCTACACCTTC.

The V and J genes are TRBV7-2 and TRBJ2-2; D is ambiguous. Trimming cost V 2 bases and J 6 bases, with 10 bases left between them. The CDR3 covers 14 residues. The germline gives CDR1 SGHTA, CDR2 FQGNSA. The CDR3 nucleotides are TGTGCCAGCAGCTTAAGACGGGCCGCCGGGGAGCTGTTTTTT. It codes for CASSLRRAAGELFF.

The genes are TRBV9 and TRBJ1-1; no reliable D call. Germline V gene lookup returns CDR1 SGDLS and CDR2 YYNGEE. Deletions cut 4 bases from V and 4 bases from J, with 14 bases between. The CDR3 loop spans 14 amino acids. The DNA for the CDR3 is TGTGCCAGCAGCCCCTCAGACCGGGGCACTGAAGCTTTCTTT. Translated, it gives CASSPSDRGTEAFF.

The V and J genes are TRBV7-3 and TRBJ2-5; weak D call: TRBD2 (6 bases). Per the germline V gene, CDR1 is SGHTA and CDR2 is FQGTGA. CDR3 length equals 14 residues. Trimming removed 5 bases at V and 1 base at J, with 11 bases between. CDR3 bases: TGTGCCAGCAGCCCGACGGGACTCCAAGAGACCCAGTACTTC. Its translation: CASSPTGLQETQYF.

J is TRBJ1-2 and V is TRBV7-2; 9 bases fit TRBD1. CDR1 SGHTA and CDR2 FQGNSA come from the germline V gene. Trimming removed 1 base from V and 5 bases from J; junction bases left unmatched: 2. The CDR3 is made up of 14 amino acids. The CDR3 nucleotides read TGTGCCAGCAGCTTAGGAGGGACAGGGTATGGCTACACCTTC. It specifies CASSLGGTGYGYTF. Drawing the rest from reference TRBV7-2 and TRBJ1-2, the complete variable domain is GAGVSQSPSNKVTEKGKDVELRCDPISGHTALYWYRQSLGQGLEFLIYFQGNSAPDKSGLPSDRFSAERTGGSVSTLTIQRTQQEDSAVYLCASSLGGTGYGYTFGSGTRLTVV.

This clone was counted only a few times. The gene calls are TRBV14 and TRBJ1-1, with no clear D. CDR1 and CDR2 from the germline V gene are SGHDN and FVKESK. The CDR3 contains 15 residues. The germline V and J ends were trimmed by 4 bases and 2 bases, with 14 bases remaining between them. The CDR3 reads CASSPLLTLNTEAFF. CDR3 DNA: TGTGCCAGCAGCCCTCTTTTGACGCTTAACACTGAAGCTTTCTTT.

This clone was detected only a few times. V is TRBV19 and J is TRBJ1-1, with no clear D. Deletions cut 3 bases from V and 7 bases from J, with 9 bases between. The CDR3 has 12 residues. Germline V CDR1 and CDR2: LNHDA, SQIVND (reference sequence). CDR3 DNA: TGTGCCAGTAGTATCCGAAGAGGTGAAGCTTTCTTT. Translation: CASSIRRGEAFF.

The J gene is TRBJ1-5, the V gene TRBV5-1, with 7 nucleotides matching TRBD1. The CDR3 consists of 15 residues. Germline CDR1 is SGHRS and CDR2 is YFSETQ. Trimming removed 4 bases from V and 6 bases from J; junction bases left unmatched: 10. CDR3 region: CASSLGEGAIQPQHF. In nucleotides, the CDR3 is TGCGCCAGCAGCCTTGGGGAGGGGGCCATTCAGCCCCAGCATTTT.

This clone was seen more than once but under ten times. The chain employs TRBV27 and TRBJ1-2, with unresolved D. This CDR3 is built from 13 residues. CDR1 MNHEY and CDR2 SMNVEV come from the germline V gene (reference sequence). V was shortened by 5 bases and J by 4 bases, with 11 bases between the two germline ends. CDR3: CASSPRESYGYTF. CDR3 nucleotide sequence: TGTGCCAGCAGTCCAAGAGAGAGCTATGGCTACACCTTC.

This clone was found a few times. This chain uses TRBV4-1 with TRBJ2-7; D may be TRBD2 (5 bases). Trimming cost V 4 bases and J 0 bases, with 10 bases left between them. The CDR3 loop spans 14 amino acids. Per germline, CDR1 MGHRA and CDR2 YSYEKL. CDR3 in amino acids: CASSPGLLSYEQYF. The CDR3 region has the DNA TGCGCCAGCAGCCCCGGACTCCTCTCCTACGAGCAGTACTTC.

V gene TRBV12-5 combines with J gene TRBJ1-2; 7 bases match TRBD1. The CDR3 contains 14 residues. V dropped 1 base and J dropped 2; count of bases not matched to a gene: 1. Germline-derived CDR1 and CDR2 are LGHNT and FRNRAP. The DNA of the CDR3 is TGTGCTAGTGGTTTGGAGACAGGGAACTATGGCTACACCTTC. Its translation: CASGLETGNYGYTF. Full variable domain (outside the CDR3, taken from reference TRBV12-5 and TRBJ1-2): DARVTQTPRHKVTEMGQEVTMRCQPILGHNTVFWYRQTMMQGLELLAYFRNRAPLDDSGMPKDRFSAEMPDATLATLKIQPSEPRDSAVYFCASGLETGNYGYTFGSGTRLTVV.

This clone was observed a few times. The CDR3 DNA reads as TGTGCCAGCAGTTTATACACCCTCGGCACAGATACGCAGTATTTT. Protein: CASSLYTLGTDTQYF. The chain recombines TRBV27 with TRBJ2-3; D call uncertain. The V gene's germline CDR1 is MNHEY and CDR2 SMNVEV (reference sequence). The V end lost 1 base, the J end lost 1 base, and 9 bases lay between the germline ends. CDR3 length equals 15 residues.

This clone has just one count. The V gene is TRBV30, the J gene TRBJ2-6, with TRBD1 identical over 7 bases. V lost 1 base, J lost 2 bases, and 5 bases stayed unmatched. Germline-derived CDR1 and CDR2 are GTSNPN and SVGIG (reference sequence). This CDR3 contains 16 residues. DNA for the CDR3: TGTGCCTGGAGTGGTGAGGGGGCGCCTGGGGCCAACGTCCTGACTTTC. As protein: CAWSGEGAPGANVLTF.

V and J are TRBV9 and TRBJ2-5; D could derive from TRBD1 or TRBD2 (5 bases each). The germline V gene has CDR1 SGDLS and CDR2 YYNGEE. Trimming shortened V by 0 bases and J by 5 bases, and 20 bases separated the two germline ends. The CDR3 covers 17 residues. This chain's CDR3 is CASSVGMGPPQAETQYF. In DNA, the CDR3 is TGTGCCAGCAGCGTAGGGATGGGACCCCCGCAGGCGGAGACCCAGTACTTC.

This clone has only one observation. V usage is TRBV5-6 and J usage is TRBJ2-2, with D unclear. This CDR3 region has 15 residues. Looked up from germline, CDR1 is SGHDT and CDR2 is YYEEEE. The V and J ends lost 2 bases and 3 bases respectively, with 11 bases between them. CDR3 DNA sequence: TGTGCCAGCAGCTTTGATTCGGGCTACACCGGGGAGCTGTTTTTT. Translating gives CASSFDSGYTGELFF. Supplemented by reference TRBV5-6 and TRBJ2-2, the full variable domain reads DAGVTQSPTHLIKTRGQQVTLRCSPKSGHDTVSWYQQALGQGPQFIFQYYEEEERQRGNFPDRFSGHQFPNYSSELNVNALLLGDSALYLCASSFDSGYTGELFFGEGSRLTVL.

The V call is TRBV10-3, the J call TRBJ1-5, with 10 bases that match TRBD1. V trimming: 6 bases; J trimming: 0 bases; junction bases outside the gene matches: 5. The CDR3 has 16 amino acids. Germline V gene sequence: CDR1 ENHRY, CDR2 SYGVKD. CDR3 bases: TGTGCCATCAGGGAGGACAGGGGGTATAGCAATCAGCCCCAGCATTTT. Protein: CAIREDRGYSNQPQHF.

V gene TRBV7-2 combines with J gene TRBJ1-1; possibly TRBD1 for D (5 bases). The CDR3 has 15 amino acids. CDR1 and CDR2 (germline): SGHTA, FQGNSA. Deletions cut 0 bases from V and 3 bases from J, with 11 bases between. This chain's CDR3 is CASSLASRGYTEAFF. CDR3 nucleotides: TGTGCCAGCAGCTTAGCGTCAAGGGGCTACACTGAAGCTTTCTTT.

This clone occurred a few times. The chain joins TRBV6-5 to TRBJ1-5, with D unresolved. Per the germline V gene, CDR1 is MNHEY and CDR2 is SVGAGI. Deletions cut 0 bases from V and 7 bases from J, with 13 bases between. The CDR3 is 15 amino acids. The CDR3 DNA follows: TGTGCCAGCAGTTACTCGAATCGGGTCCGCCAGCCCCAGCATTTT. It specifies CASSYSNRVRQPQHF.

The CDR3 spells CASSEVQTYEQYF. The CDR3, as DNA: TGTGCCAGCAGTGAGGTGCAGACCTACGAGCAGTACTTC. J is TRBJ2-7 and V is TRBV6-1; no definite D call. The germline gives CDR1 MNHNS, CDR2 SASEGT. The CDR3 is made up of 13 amino acids. Trimming cost V 3 bases and J 2 bases, with 8 bases left between them.

This clone showed up just a few times. The V gene is TRBV28, the J gene TRBJ2-1; 7 bases fit TRBD2. V lost 5 bases, J lost 1 base, and 20 bases stayed unmatched. The V gene's germline CDR1 is MDHEN and CDR2 SYDVKM. CDR3 size: 20 residues. CDR3 sequence reads: CASSSRAAGVIVGSYNEQFF. CDR3 sequence (DNA): TGTGCCAGCAGTAGCAGAGCGGCGGGAGTGATCGTGGGTTCCTACAATGAGCAGTTCTTC.

The J gene is TRBJ1-3, the V gene TRBV29-1; 8 positions match TRBD1. The CDR3 length is 13 residues. CDR1 is SQVTM, CDR2 ANQGSEA, per germline. V trimming: 8 bases; J trimming: 4 bases; junction bases outside the gene matches: 7. In DNA form, the CDR3 reads TGCAGCACCCGGACAGGGTCCGGAAACACCATATATTTT. Its translation is CSTRTGSGNTIYF. The full variable domain, completed using reference TRBV29-1 and TRBJ1-3, is SAVISQKPSRDICQRGTSLTIQCQVDSQVTMMFWYRQQPGQSLTLIATANQGSEATYESGFVIDKFPISRPNLTFSTLTVSNMSPEDSSIYLCSTRTGSGNTIYFGEGSWLTVV.

Only a few counts were recorded for this clone. The rearrangement joins TRBV7-2 to TRBJ2-7; 12 bases are a match to TRBD2. The germline gives CDR1 SGHTA, CDR2 FQGNSA. V lost 3 bases to trimming and J lost 0 bases; unmatched junction nucleotides: 6. The CDR3 totals 17 residues. The CDR3, as DNA: TGTGCCAGCAGCTTTTTGGAGACTAGCGGGAGCTCCTACGAGCAGTACTTC. Translating it yields CASSFLETSGSSYEQYF. Variable domain in full (rest from reference TRBV7-2 and TRBJ2-7): GAGVSQSPSNKVTEKGKDVELRCDPISGHTALYWYRQSLGQGLEFLIYFQGNSAPDKSGLPSDRFSAERTGGSVSTLTIQRTQQEDSAVYLCASSFLETSGSSYEQYFGPGTRLTVT.

The chain employs TRBV19 and TRBJ2-2, with no clear D. This CDR3 spans 12 amino acids. V dropped 6 bases and J dropped 7 bases, with 9 bases sitting between them. Germline CDR1 LNHDA, CDR2 SQIVND (reference sequence). The CDR3 DNA follows: TGTGCCAGTAGATTTGGGTACGGGGAGCTGTTTTTT. It yields the protein CASRFGYGELFF.